This T cell receptor (beta chain) originates from a study of T cell responses to AZD1222 COVID-19 vaccine. Turning to this clone: The antigen is not known.

Trimming removed 0 bases at V and 0 bases at J, with 9 bases between. The germline CDR1 and CDR2 sequences are SGHTA and FQGNSA. The CDR3 is made up of 16 amino acids. Study observations and caveats: Elevations in Spike-specific TCR breadth and depth followed administration of two AZD1222 doses. Females made up more of the donors, who were largely white British, and clonal diversity may have come out too low. Epitopes outside B.1.351 and B.1.1.7 mutated regions reportedly drew nearly half of spike TCRs. Just six people given AZD1222 tested seropositive at baseline.

Generated by immunoSEQ multiplex PCR, the TCRdb table keeps only in-frame clones and is missing some. The sample includes more than 110,000 clones, 93% seen only once; the top ten take about 5.1%. The chain links TRBV7-2 to TRBJ1-3; no reliable D call. Sequenced material: peripheral blood, taken on day 0 of AZD1222 vaccination. This receptor was taken from an adult in good health. The chain's CDR3 is CASSLARLVSGNTIYF. In nucleotides, the CDR3 is TGTGCCAGCAGCTTAGCCCGGCTCGTCTCTGGAAACACCATATATTTT.